A selection of T cell receptor beta chains follows, all from one sample in a study of T cells in Graves' hyperthyroidism and ophthalmopathy. MiXCR was run by TCRdb on the multiplex PCR reads, yielding one entry per CDR3 protein. The sample yields approximately 640,000 distinct CDR3 sequences, around 15% seen once. Sequenced sample: blood. The receptor source for this set is a woman in her 30s with Graves' hyperthyroidism. CDR3s include the opening cysteine and the closing phenylalanine or tryptophan.

17,TRBV5-1,CASSLAGGPFRTDTQYF
15,TRBV5-1,CASSRTSGNVDTQYF
14,TRBV30,CAWSGPGSVETQYF
14,TRBV27,CASSSLLALHEQYF
12,TRBV11-1,CASSSVVDEQFF
15,TRBV9,CASSVDGTVLNEQFF
12,TRBV30,CAWSGSGAKLYF
14,TRBV4-2,CASRSDRGLEKLFF
15,TRBV30,CAWRGASGFTDTQYF
14,TRBV18,CASSPFEATGELFF
13,TRBV5-1,CASTLGSSTEAFF
14,TRBV7-9,CASEKAGDRNIQYF
14,TRBV7-2,CASSPEGRTDTQYF
14,TRBV29-1,CSAALAGSYNEQFF
17,TRBV5-5,CASSQRPGTTNTDTQYF
16,TRBV12-3/TRBV12-4,CASSNSGTVRAYEQYF
17,TRBV7-2,CASSFSGTSGVEGTQYF
14,TRBV7-9,CASSLGGDNQPQHF
14,TRBV6-5,CASSYAGVGETQYF
13,TRBV2,CASRGQGDEKLFF
11,TRBV30,CAWTTGDTQYF
14,TRBV2,CASRPDRLNTEAFF
13,TRBV29-1,CSHTGLANNEQFF
13,TRBV29-1,CSVEDRKNYEQYF
15,TRBV27,CASSSDTGAGNTIYF
15,TRBV12-3/TRBV12-4,CASSLRSGENYGYAF
13,TRBV7-9,CASSLLQNHEQYF
15,TRBV2,CASSEMRSVYNEQFF
16,TRBV28,CASSFDRGWPTDTQYF
14,TRBV11-2,CASSREGRTYQQYF
14,TRBV9,CASSVREGTGELFF
15,TRBV7-6,CASSPRDRDPVEQYF
14,TRBV10-3,CAIRPSDSYNEQFF
15,TRBV12-5,CASGSGSRSYNEQFF
16,TRBV11-3,CASSATSGASYNEQFF
14,TRBV12-3/TRBV12-4,CASSPGQSGEKLFF
15,TRBV28,CASSFEEASNQPQHF
15,TRBV9,CASSVAPTAQETQYF
13,TRBV12-3/TRBV12-4,CASSFGGNTAAFF
14,TRBV6-2/TRBV6-3,CASTRPGAADTQYF
14,TRBV12-3/TRBV12-4,CASSFDGRSDEQFF
11,TRBV6-1,CASGQGNEQYF
17,TRBV18,CASSPLPRDRGRGEQFF
15,TRBV6-1,CASSYFIGSQETQYF
13,TRBV7-9,CASSSHRVNEQYF
16,TRBV29-1,CSVAGWGQGRTYEQYF
21,TRBV11-2,CASSLNPKFTSGRPLGYEQYF
13,TRBV20-1,CSAPLASYNEQFF
12,TRBV6-2/TRBV6-3,CASSPRYTEAFF
14,TRBV19,CASRRAGGSYEQYF
15,TRBV18,CASSATPYSYNEQFF
19,TRBV7-2,CASSLDGTSGAMSTDTQYF
14,TRBV18,CASSPLPGPNEQFF
15,TRBV6-1,CASSVSQGGGNEQFF
19,TRBV6-2/TRBV6-3,CASSYSSRGESSGANVLTF
15,TRBV18,CASSITQATNEKLFF
12,TRBV28,CASLGPRNEQFF
14,TRBV7-9,CASSQDRGSGEQYF
13,TRBV10-3,CAIRRDPQETQYF